The 28 T cell receptor beta chains presented below share a single source sample, sequenced in a study of radiotherapy plus CTLA-4 blockade in lung cancer. Using immunoSEQ multiplex PCR, the repertoire was profiled, and TCRdb retains in-frame clones only, with some absent. The sample consists of about 120,000 clones, just under 80% of them appearing once. The sequences come from peripheral blood, collected from a patient treated with radiotherapy plus ipilimumab. The receptor set was obtained from a human donor with non-small cell lung cancer who had a partial response to radiotherapy plus ipilimumab.

The rearrangement joins TRBV6-6 to TRBJ1-2; no clear D. Germline CDR1 is MNHNY and CDR2 is SVGAGI (reference sequence). Trimming removed 7 bases at V and 2 bases at J, with 11 bases between. The CDR3 length is 13 residues. The DNA of the CDR3 is TGTGCCAGCATCGGTCAAGTCAACTATGGCTACACCTTC. Protein sequence: CASIGQVNYGYTF.

V gene TRBV6-1 combines with J gene TRBJ2-1; 9 bases are shared with TRBD2. Trimming at V came to 6 bases and at J to 2 bases, leaving 2 bases not matched to a gene. This CDR3 region has 14 residues. Germline assignment: CDR1 MNHNS and CDR2 SASEGT. The CDR3 region is CASRREGTYNEQFF. As DNA, the CDR3 is TGTGCCAGCAGGCGGGAGGGGACCTACAATGAGCAGTTCTTC.

The chain carries TRBV6-6 and TRBJ1-5; D gene ambiguous. Between the trimmed V and J ends, which lost 4 bases and 0 bases, there was a span of 7 bases. The CDR3 is 14 residues long. Germline values: CDR1 MNHNY, CDR2 SVGAGI (reference sequence). CDR3 in amino acids: CASSSVYSNQPQHF. CDR3 DNA: TGTGCCAGCAGTTCTGTATATAGCAATCAGCCCCAGCATTTT.

V is TRBV6-5 and J is TRBJ2-1; 12 positions match TRBD2. V gave up 5 bases and J gave up 9 bases; unmatched junction bases: 5. The germline V gene encodes CDR1 MNHEY and CDR2 SVGAGI. CDR3 size: 14 residues. CDR3 sequence reads: CASSLAGGPLEQFF. In DNA form, the CDR3 reads TGTGCCAGCAGTCTAGCGGGAGGGCCGCTTGAGCAGTTCTTC.

The chain is built from TRBV10-3 and TRBJ1-4, with TRBD1 matching over 12 bases. V was clipped by 5 bases and J by 8 bases; unmatched bases: 3. CDR1 is ENHRY, CDR2 SYGVKD, per germline. This CDR3 contains 14 residues. CDR3 nucleotide sequence: TGTGCCATCAGTTCGGGACAGGGGGCCGAAAAACTGTTTTTT. Its protein product is CAISSGQGAEKLFF.

The chain combines TRBV27 with TRBJ1-4; D ambiguous. The ends were cut back, 8 bases at V and 0 bases at J, with 13 bases in the middle. The CDR3 totals 15 residues. CDR1 and CDR2 from the germline V gene are MNHEY and SMNVEV (reference sequence). The CDR3 nucleotides read TGTGCCAGCGCAAGGAGGATCACAACTAATGAAAAACTGTTTTTT. This codes for CASARRITTNEKLFF.

The chain employs TRBV30 and TRBJ1-5; 11 nucleotides agree with TRBD1. The V segment lost 2 bases and the J segment 0 bases; nucleotides outside the gene matches: 6. This CDR3 contains 17 residues. Germline V gene data show CDR1 as GTSNPN and CDR2 as SVGIG (reference sequence). The CDR3 region is CAWSRTGGGYSNQPQHF. CDR3 bases: TGTGCCTGGAGTAGGACAGGGGGCGGTTATAGCAATCAGCCCCAGCATTTT.

V usage is TRBV28 and J usage is TRBJ2-2, with a possible D match to TRBD1 (8 bases). V shed 4 bases and J shed 4 bases, with 13 bases lying between them. The CDR3 sequence is 15 residues long. Per germline, CDR1 MDHEN and CDR2 SYDVKM. In DNA form, the CDR3 reads TGTGCCAGCAGTTACAGGGGGGGAACCACCGGGGAGCTGTTTTTT. Protein: CASSYRGGTTGELFF.

This chain joins TRBV19 and TRBJ2-5, with 7 positions matching TRBD2. CDR1 and CDR2 from the germline V gene are LNHDA and SQIVND (reference sequence). The junction had 7 bases not matched to a gene; V was cut back by 3 bases and J by 3 bases. The CDR3 runs 15 residues. The CDR3 DNA sequence: TGTGCCAGTAGTATGGGGTCTGCGGGAGAAGAGACCCAGTACTTC. This codes for CASSMGSAGEETQYF. Using reference TRBV19 and TRBJ2-5 for the parts outside the CDR3, the full variable domain is DGGITQSPKYLFRKEGQNVTLSCEQNLNHDAMYWYRQDPGQGLRLIYYSQIVNDFQKGDIAEGYSVSREKKESFPLTVTSAQKNPTAFYLCASSMGSAGEETQYFGPGTRLLVL.

CDR3 bases: TGCAGCGTTGAGCCTTCTAGATACAATGAGCAGTTCTTC. Its protein is CSVEPSRYNEQFF. V gene TRBV29-1 combines with J gene TRBJ2-1; D is uncertain. Germline CDR1 and CDR2: SQVTM and ANQGSEA. The CDR3 consists of 13 residues. The V end lost 3 bases, the J end lost 4 bases, and 10 bases lay between the germline ends.

This clone was seen a few times. The CDR3 region is CASSQGPGSPGNTIYF. The CDR3 DNA reads TGCGCCAGCAGCCAAGGACCCGGGAGCCCTGGAAACACCATATATTTT. This rearrangement joins TRBV4-3 to TRBJ1-3, with no clear D. V lost 1 base to trimming and J lost 2 bases, with 12 bases between them. Germline V gene lookup returns CDR1 LGHNA and CDR2 YSLEER. CDR3 length: 16 residues.

This clone was seen a few times. The chain employs TRBV30 and TRBJ1-4; a weak D match, TRBD1 (6 bases). Germline-derived CDR1 and CDR2 are GTSNPN and SVGIG (reference sequence). The CDR3 contains 12 residues. Trimming shortened V by 7 bases and J by 7 bases, and 13 bases separated the two germline ends. The chain's CDR3 is CASGGGSEKLFF. CDR3 nucleotide sequence: TGTGCCTCGGGGGGGGGCAGTGAAAAACTGTTTTTT.

CDR3 residues: CASSSTTKSNEQFF. The CDR3 DNA is TGTGCCAGCAGCTCGACTACGAAATCGAATGAGCAGTTCTTC. The V gene is TRBV11-3, the J gene TRBJ2-1; maybe TRBD2 (5 bases). Trimming stripped 4 bases from V and 7 bases from J, with 14 bases between. Germline V CDR1 and CDR2: SGHNT, YENEEA. The CDR3 covers 14 residues.

CDR3 in DNA: TGCGCCAGCAGCTCTCCGACAAGGACCGGGGAGCTGTTTTTT. This encodes CASSSPTRTGELFF. V usage is TRBV5-1 and J usage is TRBJ2-2; D call uncertain. This CDR3 has 14 residues. The germline V gene has CDR1 SGHRS and CDR2 YFSETQ. Trimming removed 3 bases at V and 5 bases at J, with 11 bases between.

This clone was picked up one time. V and J are TRBV5-4 and TRBJ2-5; 8 bases agree with TRBD2. The germline V gene encodes CDR1 SGHNT and CDR2 YYREEE (reference sequence). The CDR3 covers 17 residues. Unmatched junction bases numbered 13, after V lost 4 bases and J lost 2 bases. This CDR3 is CASSHVGSGEYQETQYF. The CDR3 DNA follows: TGTGCCAGCAGCCACGTTGGTAGCGGGGAATATCAAGAGACCCAGTACTTC. The full variable domain, its missing parts supplied by reference TRBV5-4 and TRBJ2-5, is ETGVTQSPTHLIKTRGQQVTLRCSSQSGHNTVSWYQQALGQGPQFIFQYYREEENGRGNFPPRFSGLQFPNYSSELNVNALELDDSALYLCASSHVGSGEYQETQYFGPGTRLLVL.

The rearrangement uses TRBV6-5 and TRBJ2-7; D is unresolved. Germline CDR1 and CDR2: MNHEY and SVGAGI. Trimming removed 0 bases from V and 5 bases from J, with 8 bases in between. CDR3 length equals 13 residues. The CDR3 reads CASSYSFENEQYF. The DNA of the CDR3 is TGTGCCAGCAGTTACTCCTTCGAGAACGAGCAGTACTTC.

The rearrangement links TRBV28 to TRBJ2-7; 8 nucleotides line up with TRBD1. Germline CDR1 and CDR2: MDHEN and SYDVKM. The J segment lost 6 bases and the V segment lost 4 bases, leaving 5 bases of the junction unmatched. The CDR3 sequence is 13 residues long. For the CDR3, the DNA is TGTGCCAGCAGTTACCCGGACAGGGCCGAGCAGTACTTC. Translating gives CASSYPDRAEQYF.

This chain joins TRBV28 and TRBJ2-1; 9 bases align to TRBD2. V shed 2 bases and J 15 bases; nucleotides not matched to a gene: 17. The CDR3 is made up of 16 amino acids. Germline V gives CDR1 MDHEN, CDR2 SYDVKM. The CDR3: CASSLGASGEKPGPFF. CDR3 in DNA: TGTGCCAGCAGTTTAGGGGCTAGCGGGGAAAAGCCAGGTCCGTTCTTC.

This clone was detected a few times. This CDR3 is also generated by other DNA sequences in the sample. This rearrangement joins TRBV15 to TRBJ2-1; 9 bases map to TRBD1. The germline gives CDR1 LNHNV, CDR2 YYDKDF (reference sequence). The CDR3 runs to 16 residues. Trimming removed 1 base from V and 2 bases from J; junction bases left unmatched: 3. For the CDR3, the DNA is TGTGCCACCAGCAGAGCCCGACAGGGGGCCTACAATGAGCAGTTCTTC. This encodes CATSRARQGAYNEQFF.

J is TRBJ1-4 and V is TRBV4-3; D not certain. Germline V gives CDR1 LGHNA, CDR2 YSLEER. Trimming cost V 4 bases and J 0 bases, with 9 bases left between them. The CDR3 loop spans 15 amino acids. CDR3 sequence reads: CASSRQAATNEKLFF. CDR3 coding DNA: TGCGCCAGCAGCCGCCAGGCTGCAACTAATGAAAAACTGTTTTTT.

V usage is TRBV4-1 and J usage is TRBJ2-7; maybe TRBD2 (5 bases). CDR1 is MGHRA, CDR2 YSYEKL, per germline. Trimming left V 2 bases short and J 0 bases short, with 8 bases between. The CDR3 totals 14 residues. This CDR3 reads CASSQKDFSYEQYF. In nucleotides, the CDR3 is TGCGCCAGCAGCCAAAAGGACTTCTCCTACGAGCAGTACTTC.

The chain uses TRBV10-3 and TRBJ1-4; no firm D call. Trimming removed 4 bases from V and 2 bases from J, with 5 bases in between. The V gene's germline CDR1 is ENHRY and CDR2 SYGVKD. This CDR3 has 13 amino acids. CDR3 sequence: CAISAQTNEKLFF. DNA for the CDR3: TGTGCCATCAGTGCTCAGACTAATGAAAAACTGTTTTTT.

This clone is a singleton in its sample. The V call is TRBV5-1, the J call TRBJ2-5; tentative D call: TRBD2 (5 bases). Germline values: CDR1 SGHRS, CDR2 YFSETQ. Trimming took 0 bases from V and 1 from J, leaving 7 bases between them. CDR3 length equals 14 residues. For the CDR3, the DNA is TGCGCCAGCAGCTTGGAAGCGGCCCAAGAGACCCAGTACTTC. Amino acids: CASSLEAAQETQYF. The full variable domain, in which reference TRBV5-1 and TRBJ2-5 provide the parts outside the CDR3, is KAGVTQTPRYLIKTRGQQVTLSCSPISGHRSVSWYQQTPGQGLQFLFEYFSETQRNKGNFPGRFSGRQFSNSRSEMNVSTLELGDSALYLCASSLEAAQETQYFGPGTRLLVL.

The V gene is TRBV29-1, the J gene TRBJ2-7; D gene ambiguous. V was cut by 2 bases and J by 3 bases, with 11 bases left in between. The germline V gene encodes CDR1 SQVTM and CDR2 ANQGSEA. This CDR3 has 13 amino acids. This chain's CDR3 is CSVEIGQSYEQYF. In DNA, the CDR3 is TGCAGCGTTGAAATTGGGCAGAGCTACGAGCAGTACTTC.

V is TRBV19 and J is TRBJ1-4, with D tentatively TRBD1 (5 bases). The V and J ends lost 9 bases and 7 bases respectively, with 21 bases between them. The germline CDR1 and CDR2 sequences are LNHDA and SQIVND (reference sequence). CDR3 length: 15 amino acids. The CDR3 loop is CASLPTGLSVEKLFF. CDR3 DNA: TGTGCCAGCCTACCCACGGGACTGTCGGTTGAAAAACTGTTTTTT.

The chain uses TRBV11-2 and TRBJ2-2; perhaps TRBD2 as D (6 bases). Germline loops: CDR1 SGHAT, CDR2 FQNNGV. CDR3 length: 17 amino acids. The ends were cut back, 5 bases at V and 2 bases at J, with 18 bases in the middle. In DNA form, the CDR3 reads TGTGCCAGCAGCCCACGTAGGAGGGGTACTAACACCGGGGAGCTGTTTTTT. Residues: CASSPRRRGTNTGELFF. The full variable domain, rest sourced from reference TRBV11-2 and TRBJ2-2, is EAGVAQSPRYKIIEKRQSVAFWCNPISGHATLYWYQQILGQGPKLLIQFQNNGVVDDSQLPKDRFSAERLKGVDSTLKIQPAKLEDSAVYLCASSPRRRGTNTGELFFGEGSRLTVL.

The chain recombines TRBV9 with TRBJ2-5; D is undetermined. V was trimmed by 4 bases and J by 1 base, leaving 5 bases between them. The CDR3 has 12 residues. The germline CDR1 and CDR2 sequences are SGDLS and YYNGEE. The CDR3 bases are TGTGCCAGCAGCACAAGCCAAGAGACCCAGTACTTC. It specifies CASSTSQETQYF.

This clone was seen once. The chain combines TRBV7-9 with TRBJ2-3; D may be TRBD1 (6 bases). CDR3 length: 15 amino acids. Trimming shortened V by 6 bases and J by 5 bases, and 18 bases separated the two germline ends. Germline V lookup: CDR1 SEHNR, CDR2 FQNEAQ (reference sequence). The CDR3 coding sequence is TGTGCCAGCAGGTTCCCGGCGGCAGGGGAAGATACGCAGTATTTT. Translated: CASRFPAAGEDTQYF.